Shown below are 9 T cell receptor beta chains from a single sample sequenced in a study of blood T cells in healthy people across ages. Sample-barcoded 5' priming and a J-beta primer mix drove a second PCR of roughly 6 to 12 cycles. MiXCR, run by TCRdb on the 5' RACE reads, gives a single entry per CDR3 protein. The sample lists about 800,000 distinct CDR3 sequences; about half were seen once. The sequencing input was blood. These receptor sequences come from an older man in good health.

This chain links TRBV28 with TRBJ2-7; D is unclear. V lost 5 bases and J lost 5, with 13 bases in between. The CDR3 is made up of 13 amino acids. The germline CDR1 and CDR2 sequences are MDHEN and SYDVKM. CDR3 nucleotides: TGTGCCAGCAGTCTTCCCGCCTTTGACGAGCAGTACTTC. Encoded protein: CASSLPAFDEQYF.

This clonotype was observed a few times. CDR3 sequence (DNA): TGTGCCAGCAGCCAATCGAGGGTCTACGAGCAGTACTTC. It translates to CASSQSRVYEQYF. V usage is TRBV16 and J usage is TRBJ2-7; the D gene is possibly TRBD2 (5 bases). The CDR3 runs 13 residues. The germline V gene encodes CDR1 KGHSY and CDR2 FQNENV. The V end lost 0 bases, the J end lost 3 bases, and 6 bases lay between the germline ends.

V gene TRBV20-1 combines with J gene TRBJ2-5; 7 bases are shared with TRBD1. CDR3 length: 15 amino acids. CDR1 DFQATT and CDR2 SNEGSKA come from the germline V gene (reference sequence). V gave up 4 bases and J gave up 3 bases; unmatched junction bases: 11. CDR3 protein: CSATTPGQLEETQYF. The CDR3 DNA sequence: TGCAGTGCTACAACTCCGGGACAGTTAGAAGAGACCCAGTACTTC.

This clonotype was seen just once. The junction and the germline gene differ at one end; a read error may be behind it. The genes are TRBV5-1 and TRBJ2-5; TRBD2 is a possible D gene (6 bases). The germline V gene encodes CDR1 SGHRS and CDR2 YFSETQ. The CDR3 runs to 18 residues. The chain's CDR3 is CVSSLNPVAGTLQETQYF. CDR3 DNA: TGCGTCAGCAGCTTGAACCCCGTGGCAGGGACTCTCCAAGAGACCCAGTACTTC.

The chain has TRBV4-3 and TRBJ2-3; 13 bases align to TRBD2. Germline CDR1 reads LGHNA; CDR2 reads YSLEER. The CDR3 loop spans 17 amino acids. The V gene end was trimmed by 5 bases and the J gene end by 0 bases; junction bases not matched to a gene: 5. CDR3 bases: TGCGCCAGCAGCAAAGGGACTAGCGGGATAAGCACAGATACGCAGTATTTT. Translating gives CASSKGTSGISTDTQYF.

Only a few counts were recorded for this clonotype. The chain couples TRBV20-1 to TRBJ2-7, with a possible D match to TRBD1 (5 bases). Germline V gives CDR1 DFQATT, CDR2 SNEGSKA (reference sequence). The CDR3 has 14 amino acids. Trimming removed 3 bases at V and 5 bases at J, with 17 bases between. DNA of the CDR3: TGCAGTGCTAGTTTGGCAGGGCGTCTGAACGAGCAGTACTTC. This gives the protein CSASLAGRLNEQYF.

V gene TRBV27 combines with J gene TRBJ2-7; D gene unclear. Trimming pared 2 bases from V and 5 bases from J, leaving 16 bases between. Looked up from germline, CDR1 is MNHEY and CDR2 is SMNVEV (reference sequence). The CDR3 consists of 15 residues. The chain's CDR3 is CASSLSATWRNEQYF. In DNA form, the CDR3 reads TGTGCCAGCAGTTTAAGCGCGACCTGGAGAAACGAGCAGTACTTC.

The chain carries TRBV4-1 and TRBJ2-1; 7 bases match TRBD2. Germline assignment: CDR1 MGHRA and CDR2 YSYEKL. The CDR3 extends over 15 amino acids. With V trimmed by 1 base and J by 8 bases, 8 bases remained unmatched. The CDR3 DNA is TGCGCCAGCAGCCAAGGGAGGACTAGTGGGGATGAGCAGTTCTTC. Amino acids: CASSQGRTSGDEQFF.

The chain is built from TRBV18 and TRBJ2-5; perhaps D is TRBD1 or TRBD2 (5 bases each). Per the germline V gene, CDR1 is KGHSH and CDR2 is LQKENI. The CDR3 spans 15 residues. Deletions cut 1 base from V and 5 bases from J, with 14 bases between. This CDR3 is CASSPQGRSQETQYF. The CDR3 nucleotides are TGTGCCAGCTCACCACAGGGACGGAGCCAGGAGACCCAGTACTTC.